This paragraph reports one T cell receptor beta chain. The CDR3 length is 16 residues. Germline lookup yields CDR1 MNHEY and CDR2 SMNVEV (reference sequence). V lost 6 bases to trimming and J lost 2 bases; unmatched junction nucleotides: 9. This record comes from a study of cytomegalovirus exposure and HLA in healthy donors. Vbeta (60) and Jbeta (13) primers were used in the PCR. Using immunoSEQ multiplex PCR, the repertoire was profiled, and TCRdb retains in-frame clones only, with some absent. The sample includes 140,000 to 150,000 clones, roughly 72% of them seen just once. The sequence was obtained from a man aged 35-49 years in good health and CMV-seronegative. Sample: PBMCs. J is TRBJ1-4 and V is TRBV27; TRBD1 matches 7 bases. The CDR3 nucleotides read TGTGCCAGCAGCCCGCTGGTACAGGGGACTAATGAAAAACTGTTTTTT. It yields the protein CASSPLVQGTNEKLFF.